This T cell receptor beta chain was observed in a study of blood T cells in healthy people across ages. Notes on this clonotype: The antigen is undetermined.

The CDR3 runs 15 residues. The germline CDR1 and CDR2 sequences are MNHNY and SVGAGI (reference sequence). V dropped 2 bases and J dropped 12; count of bases not matched to a gene: 14. General study points: Per-million-T-cell TCR beta diversity fell roughly linearly with age. Comparison with aged donors showed that long-lived donors had more naive CD4+ cells and higher diversity.

Donors gave roughly 9.1 milliliters of peripheral blood apiece. Alongside a J-beta primer mix, a sample-barcoded 5' primer served in a second PCR lasting roughly 7 to 12 cycles. TCRdb itself ran the 5' RACE reads through MiXCR, one entry per CDR3 protein. The sample contains around 1.5 million distinct CDR3 sequences, around 59% of which appear only once. This TCR was sampled from a man younger than 30 in good health. Sequenced input: blood. The chain is built from TRBV6-6 and TRBJ2-3; TRBD1 matches at 7 bases. The CDR3 loop is CASSYPGTASETQYF. The CDR3 DNA is TGTGCCAGCAGTTACCCCGGGACAGCTTCGGAGACCCAGTATTTT.